This TCR beta chain appears in the sequencing data of a study of human T cells and chemical hapten exposure. Notes on the study in general: Sensitization with DPC brought no change to TCRs above 1 in 1000 in frequency.

Germline lookup yields CDR1 SNHLY and CDR2 FYNNEI. The CDR3 totals 15 residues. J lost 2 bases, V lost 6 bases, and 5 bases had no gene match. TCRdb re-called the RACE reads through MiXCR, storing one row per CDR3 protein. The sample has around 110,000 distinct CDR3 sequences, 9.5% to 13% seen once. The table lists this clonotype with a few counts. Its antigen is unknown. Regarding time point: patch test 1, 2 weeks after DPC sensitization. As to treatment: therapeutic diphenylcyclopropenone sensitization with weekly scalp DPC. Patients had alopecia, were aged 18 to 70, and were not pregnant. The receptor was derived from a woman aged 50 to 60 with alopecia areata. Some clones in this sample may be carry-over from other donors' samples. The V and J genes are TRBV2 and TRBJ2-1; 9 bases are a match to TRBD1. This specimen consisted of whole blood, obtained in connection with sensitization to the hapten diphenylcyclopropenone (DPC). In DNA form, the CDR3 reads TGTGCCAGCAGCCCGGACAGGGGAACCTACAATGAGCAGTTCTTC. Protein sequence: CASSPDRGTYNEQFF.